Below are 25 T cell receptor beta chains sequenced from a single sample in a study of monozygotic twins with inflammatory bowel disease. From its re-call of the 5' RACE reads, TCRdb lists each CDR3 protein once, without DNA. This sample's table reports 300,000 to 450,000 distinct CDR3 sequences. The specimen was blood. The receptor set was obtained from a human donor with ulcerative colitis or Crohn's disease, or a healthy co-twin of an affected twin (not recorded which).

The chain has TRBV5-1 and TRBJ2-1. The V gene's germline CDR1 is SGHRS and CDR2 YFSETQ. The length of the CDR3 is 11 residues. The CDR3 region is CASSGFDEQFF.

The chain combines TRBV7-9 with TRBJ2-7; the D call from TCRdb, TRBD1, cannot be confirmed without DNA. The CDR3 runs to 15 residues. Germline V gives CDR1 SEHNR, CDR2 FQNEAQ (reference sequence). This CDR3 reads CASSLGPGRSYEQYF.

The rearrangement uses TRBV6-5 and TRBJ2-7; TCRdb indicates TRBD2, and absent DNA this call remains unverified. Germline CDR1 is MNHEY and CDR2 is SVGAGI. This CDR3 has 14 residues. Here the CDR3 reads CASSWDSGTYEQYF.

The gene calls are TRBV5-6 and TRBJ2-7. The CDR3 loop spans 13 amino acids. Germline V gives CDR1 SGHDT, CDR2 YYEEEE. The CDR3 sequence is CASSRTVTYEQYF.

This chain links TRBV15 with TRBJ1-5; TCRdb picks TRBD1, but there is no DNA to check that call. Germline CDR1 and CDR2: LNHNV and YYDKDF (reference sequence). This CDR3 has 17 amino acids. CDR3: CATSRTEDRGQKQPQHF.

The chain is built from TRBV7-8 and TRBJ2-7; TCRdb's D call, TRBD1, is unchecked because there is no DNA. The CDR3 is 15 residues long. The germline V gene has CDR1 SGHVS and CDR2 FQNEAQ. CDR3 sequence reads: CASSLAGQGGHEQYF.

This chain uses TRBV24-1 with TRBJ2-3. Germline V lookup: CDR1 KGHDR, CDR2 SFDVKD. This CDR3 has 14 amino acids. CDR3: CATSDSSGPDTQYF.

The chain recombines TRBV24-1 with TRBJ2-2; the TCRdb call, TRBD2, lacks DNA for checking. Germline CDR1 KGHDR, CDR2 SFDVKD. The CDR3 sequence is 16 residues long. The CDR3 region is CATSDPGLASTGELFF.

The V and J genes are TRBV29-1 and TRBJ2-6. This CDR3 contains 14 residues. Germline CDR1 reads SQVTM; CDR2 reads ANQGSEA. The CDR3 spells CSVEGVGGANVLTF. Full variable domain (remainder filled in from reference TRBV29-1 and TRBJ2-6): SAVISQKPSRDICQRGTSLTIQCQVDSQVTMMFWYRQQPGQSLTLIATANQGSEATYESGFVIDKFPISRPNLTFSTLTVSNMSPEDSSIYLCSVEGVGGANVLTFGAGSRLTVL.

The CDR3 spells CASSRTGDSNQPQHF. V gene TRBV12-3 or TRBV12-4 combines with J gene TRBJ1-5; TCRdb designates TRBD1, a call that cannot be tested without DNA. This CDR3 is built from 15 residues.

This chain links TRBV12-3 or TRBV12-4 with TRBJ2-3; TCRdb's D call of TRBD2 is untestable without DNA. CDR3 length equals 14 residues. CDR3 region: CASTQTSPTDTQYF.

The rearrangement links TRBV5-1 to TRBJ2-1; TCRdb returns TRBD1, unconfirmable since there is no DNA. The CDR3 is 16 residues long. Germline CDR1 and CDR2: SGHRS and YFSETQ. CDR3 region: CASSLGTGGLYNEQFF.

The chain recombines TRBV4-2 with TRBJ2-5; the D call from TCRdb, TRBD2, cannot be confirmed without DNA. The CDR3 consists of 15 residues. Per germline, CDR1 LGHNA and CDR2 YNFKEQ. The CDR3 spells CASSQDQTRPLTQYF.

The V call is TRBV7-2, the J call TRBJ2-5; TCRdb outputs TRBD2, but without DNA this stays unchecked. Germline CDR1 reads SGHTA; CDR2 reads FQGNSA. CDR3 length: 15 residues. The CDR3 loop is CASSSPSGGQETQYF. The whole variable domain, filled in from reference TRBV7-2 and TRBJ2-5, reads GAGVSQSPSNKVTEKGKDVELRCDPISGHTALYWYRQSLGQGLEFLIYFQGNSAPDKSGLPSDRFSAERTGGSVSTLTIQRTQQEDSAVYLCASSSPSGGQETQYFGPGTRLLVL.

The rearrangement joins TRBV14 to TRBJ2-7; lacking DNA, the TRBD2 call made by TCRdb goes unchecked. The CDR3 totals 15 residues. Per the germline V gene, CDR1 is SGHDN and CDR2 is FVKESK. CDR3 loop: CASSHLLAGEGEQYF.

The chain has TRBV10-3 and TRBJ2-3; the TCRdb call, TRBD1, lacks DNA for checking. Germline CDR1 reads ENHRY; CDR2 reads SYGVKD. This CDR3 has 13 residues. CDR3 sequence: CATRDRDTDTQYF.

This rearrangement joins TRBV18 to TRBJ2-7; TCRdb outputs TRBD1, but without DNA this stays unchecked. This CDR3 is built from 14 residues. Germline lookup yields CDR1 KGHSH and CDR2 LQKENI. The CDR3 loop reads CASSPGQGQYEQYF.

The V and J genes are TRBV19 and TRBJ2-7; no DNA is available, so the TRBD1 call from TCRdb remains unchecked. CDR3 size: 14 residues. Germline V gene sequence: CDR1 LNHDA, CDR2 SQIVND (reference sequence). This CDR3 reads CASSMGPGDYEQYF.

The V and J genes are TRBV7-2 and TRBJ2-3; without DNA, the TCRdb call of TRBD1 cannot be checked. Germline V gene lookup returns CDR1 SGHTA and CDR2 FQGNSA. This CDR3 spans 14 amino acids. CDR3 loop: CASSFRRGPRGQYF.

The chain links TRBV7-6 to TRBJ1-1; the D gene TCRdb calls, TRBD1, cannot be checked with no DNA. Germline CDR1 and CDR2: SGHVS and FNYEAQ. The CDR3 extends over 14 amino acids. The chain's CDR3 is CASSSLTGSTEAFF.

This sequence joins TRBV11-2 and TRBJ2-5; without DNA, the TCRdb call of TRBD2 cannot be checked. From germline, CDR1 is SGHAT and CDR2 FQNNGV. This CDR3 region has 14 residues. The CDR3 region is CASSLVAGREGQYF.

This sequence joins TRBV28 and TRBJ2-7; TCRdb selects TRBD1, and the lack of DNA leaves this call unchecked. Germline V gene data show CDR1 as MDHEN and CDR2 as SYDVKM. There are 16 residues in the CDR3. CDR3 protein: CASSQGGQAISYEQYF.

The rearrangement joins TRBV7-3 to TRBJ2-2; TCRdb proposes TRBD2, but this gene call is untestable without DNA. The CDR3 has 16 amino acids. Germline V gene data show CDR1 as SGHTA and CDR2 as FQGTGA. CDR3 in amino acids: CASKASGGAVTRELFF.

CDR3 loop: CASRAAPGGQPQHF. This rearrangement joins TRBV2 to TRBJ1-5; TCRdb's D call, TRBD1, is unchecked because there is no DNA. The CDR3 loop spans 14 amino acids. CDR1 is SNHLY, CDR2 FYNNEI, per germline.

The CDR3 region is CASSLEASGGSWVYEQYF. The V and J genes are TRBV5-1 and TRBJ2-7; TCRdb selects TRBD2, and the lack of DNA leaves this call unchecked. Germline CDR1 is SGHRS and CDR2 is YFSETQ. This CDR3 has 18 amino acids.